The 28 T cell receptor beta chains below were found in one sample sequenced in a study of T-cell memory formation after mild COVID-19. TCRdb reprocessed the 5' RACE reads with MiXCR, giving one entry per CDR3 protein. The sample lists approximately 300,000 distinct CDR3 sequences, around 8% occurring once. Sequencing was performed on PBMCs or a T cell subset sorted from them (not recorded which). The receptors come from a man between 18 and 29 years old who had mild COVID-19 (a few samples of this study predate the infection). Cell type and time point are not known.

V gene TRBV6-5 combines with J gene TRBJ2-1; 9 positions match TRBD2. Germline loops: CDR1 MNHEY, CDR2 SVGAGI. The CDR3 spans 14 residues. Unmatched junction bases numbered 6, after V lost 5 bases and J lost 7 bases. CDR3 amino acids: CASSDLAGRNEQFF. CDR3 nucleotides: TGTGCCAGCAGTGACCTAGCGGGGAGGAATGAGCAGTTCTTC.

This clonotype was counted between two and nine times. The CDR3 is CASSRWQTGEETQYF. The CDR3 coding sequence is TGTGCCAGCTCACGGTGGCAGACAGGAGAGGAGACCCAGTACTTC. V gene TRBV18 combines with J gene TRBJ2-5; tentatively, D is TRBD1 (6 bases). The CDR3 consists of 15 residues. Per the germline V gene, CDR1 is KGHSH and CDR2 is LQKENI. Trimming cost V 4 bases and J 5 bases, with 17 bases left between them.

This clonotype was counted at least ten times. The gene calls are TRBV20-1 and TRBJ2-3; 8 bases line up with TRBD2. CDR1 and CDR2 (germline): DFQATT, SNEGSKA (reference sequence). With V trimmed by 6 bases and J by 3 bases, 5 bases remained unmatched. This CDR3 contains 13 residues. The CDR3 bases are TGCAGTGCGCCGCGGGGGGCGACAGATACGCAGTATTTT. Its translation: CSAPRGATDTQYF.

The chain joins TRBV3-1 to TRBJ2-1; D gene ambiguous. The V end lost 1 base, the J end lost 6 bases, and 7 bases lay between the germline ends. This CDR3 is 13 amino acids long. Germline CDR1 is LGHDT and CDR2 is YNNKEL (reference sequence). Here the CDR3 reads CASSQVDGNEQFF. The CDR3 DNA reads TGTGCCAGCAGCCAAGTTGACGGCAATGAGCAGTTCTTC.

The V call is TRBV6-5, the J call TRBJ2-2; D call uncertain. From germline, CDR1 is MNHEY and CDR2 SVGAGI. The V and J ends lost 7 bases and 2 bases respectively, with 11 bases between them. The CDR3 length is 14 residues. As DNA, the CDR3 is TGTGCCAGCACTCTGCAGGAAAACACCGGGGAGCTGTTTTTT. It yields the protein CASTLQENTGELFF.

The sample holds a few counts of this clonotype. The chain has TRBV7-2 and TRBJ2-5; 15 bases are a match to TRBD2. The CDR3 spans 16 residues. In germline, CDR1 is SGHTA, CDR2 FQGNSA. Trimming removed 4 bases from V and 5 bases from J; junction bases left unmatched: 5. In nucleotides, the CDR3 is TGTGCCAGCAGCTACCCCGGGACTAGCGGGGGGGAGACCCAGTACTTC. This encodes CASSYPGTSGGETQYF.

The rearrangement links TRBV3-1 to TRBJ2-1; TRBD2 agrees at 12 bases. Trimming at V came to 7 bases and at J to 4 bases, leaving 5 bases not matched to a gene. The CDR3 has 15 residues. The V gene's germline CDR1 is LGHDT and CDR2 YNNKEL (reference sequence). The CDR3 is CASTDLAGGYNEQFF. CDR3 DNA sequence: TGTGCCAGCACCGACCTAGCGGGGGGGTACAATGAGCAGTTCTTC.

This clonotype has a handful of counts. This chain links TRBV12-3 or TRBV12-4 with TRBJ2-2; D is uncertain. This CDR3 is built from 16 residues. V was cut by 0 bases and J by 4 bases, with 12 bases left in between. CDR3 sequence: CASSLAKGIFTGELFF. CDR3 nucleotide sequence: TGTGCCAGCAGTTTAGCGAAAGGCATATTCACCGGGGAGCTGTTTTTT.

This clonotype was seen many times. The chain employs TRBV4-2 and TRBJ2-2; the D is unclear. This CDR3 is 13 amino acids long. The V end lost 1 base, the J end lost 6 bases, and 6 bases lay between the germline ends. Germline CDR1 and CDR2: LGHNA and YNFKEQ. The chain's CDR3 is CASSQVGSGELFF. The CDR3, as DNA: TGTGCCAGCAGCCAAGTAGGGTCCGGGGAGCTGTTTTTT.

This clonotype was observed a few times. The chain combines TRBV7-2 with TRBJ2-1; no clear D. CDR1 is SGHTA and CDR2 is FQGNSA in the germline V gene. CDR3 length equals 15 residues. V lost 0 bases, J lost 4 bases, and 10 bases lay in between. CDR3 nucleotides: TGTGCCAGCAGCTTAGCGGGGTGGCAGTACAATGAGCAGTTCTTC. This encodes CASSLAGWQYNEQFF.

This clonotype came up a few times. The chain carries TRBV12-3 or TRBV12-4 and TRBJ2-2, with 8 bases aligning to TRBD1. J lost 1 base, V lost 6 bases, and 7 bases had no gene match. The CDR3 contains 16 residues. The CDR3 DNA reads as TGTGCCAGCAGAGCCCGTGGGACAGGGAACACCGGGGAGCTGTTTTTT. This encodes CASRARGTGNTGELFF.

This clonotype was counted a few times. This chain links TRBV7-8 with TRBJ2-7, with D possibly being TRBD2 (5 bases). The CDR3 runs to 12 residues. The V end was cut by 0 bases, the J end by 6 bases, with 6 bases between. The germline V gene has CDR1 SGHVS and CDR2 FQNEAQ. CDR3 in DNA: TGTGCCAGCAGCTTAGCCGGGGTCGAGCAGTACGTC. It specifies CASSLAGVEQYV.

This clonotype was seen more than once but under ten times. The V and J genes are TRBV7-9 and TRBJ2-5, with TRBD1 matching 9 bases. This CDR3 has 16 amino acids. Germline CDR1 is SEHNR and CDR2 is FQNEAQ (reference sequence). With V trimmed by 4 bases and J by 5 bases, 11 bases remained unmatched. CDR3 loop: CASSSHRDREGETQYF. DNA of the CDR3: TGTGCCAGCAGCTCGCACAGGGACAGGGAAGGGGAGACCCAGTACTTC.

This clonotype was picked up many times. The chain carries TRBV19 and TRBJ1-5; D remains ambiguous. Trimming removed 3 bases at V and 2 bases at J, with 5 bases between. The CDR3 covers 13 residues. Germline values: CDR1 LNHDA, CDR2 SQIVND (reference sequence). As DNA, the CDR3 is TGTGCCAGTAGTATCATGGGCAATCAGCCCCAGCATTTT. Its translation is CASSIMGNQPQHF.

The chain has TRBV27 and TRBJ1-2, with 8 bases matching TRBD1. The CDR3 runs to 15 residues. Germline CDR1 reads MNHEY; CDR2 reads SMNVEV (reference sequence). V trimming: 6 bases; J trimming: 2 bases; junction bases outside the gene matches: 8. The CDR3 reads CASRPRTGSNYGYTF. The CDR3 DNA reads as TGTGCCAGCAGACCGAGGACAGGGTCCAACTATGGCTACACCTTC.

This clonotype has only a few counts. V and J are TRBV5-1 and TRBJ2-5, with D possibly matching TRBD2 (5 bases). Trimming stripped 0 bases from V and 10 bases from J, with 13 bases between. In germline, CDR1 is SGHRS, CDR2 YFSETQ. The CDR3 is 13 amino acids. CDR3 nucleotides: TGCGCCAGCAGCTTGGGAGAGGGCGTGGACCAGTACTTC. Protein: CASSLGEGVDQYF.

Many counts were recorded for this clonotype. The V call is TRBV6-5, the J call TRBJ2-1; D may be TRBD2 (7 bases). This CDR3 has 12 amino acids. V gave up 7 bases and J gave up 8 bases, with 12 bases separating them. CDR1 is MNHEY and CDR2 is SVGAGI in the germline V gene. In DNA, the CDR3 is TGTGCCAGCACGGGGGGCTCGGATGAGCAGTTCTTC. Protein product: CASTGGSDEQFF.

Many counts were recorded for this clonotype. The V gene is TRBV11-1, the J gene TRBJ2-3; 10 bases fit TRBD2. The J segment lost 1 base and the V segment lost 0 bases, leaving 13 bases of the junction unmatched. CDR3 length: 20 residues. Germline V CDR1 and CDR2: SGHAT, FQDESV (reference sequence). CDR3 sequence (DNA): TGTGCCAGCAGCTTAGCGGGACCGCTAGCGGGGGCGCTGGGCACAGATACGCAGTATTTT. Translated, it gives CASSLAGPLAGALGTDTQYF.

The chain links TRBV6-4 to TRBJ2-1; the match to TRBD2 covers 10 bases. CDR1 is MRHNA, CDR2 SNTAGT, per germline. Losses at the gene ends were 6 bases for V and 5 bases for J; bases not matched to a gene: 7. The CDR3 extends over 15 amino acids. The CDR3 spells CASSLLAGLNNEQFF. CDR3 nucleotides: TGTGCCAGCAGCCTACTAGCGGGGCTGAACAATGAGCAGTTCTTC.

In its sample, this clonotype was seen a few times. The chain employs TRBV5-1 and TRBJ1-4; tentative D call: TRBD1 (6 bases). V gave up 2 bases and J gave up 2 bases, with 10 bases separating them. Germline CDR1 SGHRS, CDR2 YFSETQ. The CDR3 has 15 amino acids. In DNA, the CDR3 is TGCGCCAGCAGCTTAAACAGGGATACTAATGAAAAACTGTTTTTT. Its translation: CASSLNRDTNEKLFF.

The CDR3 DNA reads as TGTGCCAGCAGCTTAAGGAGACAGAACTATGGCTACACCTTC. Its translation: CASSLRRQNYGYTF. The rearrangement uses TRBV7-2 and TRBJ1-2, with a tentative D call TRBD1 (5 bases). Germline loops: CDR1 SGHTA, CDR2 FQGNSA. The CDR3 is 14 amino acids. The germline V and J ends were trimmed by 2 bases and 2 bases, with 9 bases remaining between them.

This clonotype was observed many times. This chain uses TRBV4-3 with TRBJ2-1, with unresolved D. CDR1 and CDR2 from the germline V gene are LGHNA and YSLEER. V lost 1 base to trimming and J lost 5 bases, with 12 bases between them. CDR3 length: 15 amino acids. The CDR3 region has the DNA TGCGCCAGCAGCCAAGGCCCAGGTTCGGACAATGAGCAGTTCTTC. This translates into CASSQGPGSDNEQFF.

The chain joins TRBV9 to TRBJ1-6; D unresolved. Germline CDR1 and CDR2: SGDLS and YYNGEE. The CDR3 contains 15 residues. The germline V and J ends were trimmed by 4 bases and 7 bases, with 15 bases remaining between them. This CDR3 reads CASSTRDGNNSPLHF. CDR3 DNA sequence: TGTGCCAGCAGCACGAGGGATGGAAACAATTCACCCCTCCACTTT. Full variable domain (missing parts from reference TRBV9 and TRBJ1-6): DSGVTQTPKHLITATGQRVTLRCSPRSGDLSVYWYQQSLDQGLQFLIQYYNGEERAKGNILERFSAQQFPDLHSELNLSSLELGDSALYFCASSTRDGNNSPLHFGNGTRLTVT.

With respect to this clonotype: The junction shows a germline mismatch at one end, possibly a read error. The chain is built from TRBV7-2 and TRBJ2-4; 7 positions agree with TRBD1. This CDR3 has 12 amino acids. Germline CDR1 SGHTA, CDR2 FQGNSA. CDR3 bases: TGTTCCAGCAGCTCCCGGACAGGAACCGCGTACTTC. Amino acids: CSSSSRTGTAYF.

This clonotype has more than one count but fewer than ten. This chain joins TRBV13 and TRBJ2-5, with D possibly being TRBD1 or TRBD2 (6 bases each). V was cut by 0 bases and J by 9 bases, with 17 bases left in between. Per germline, CDR1 PRHDT and CDR2 FYEKMQ (reference sequence). The CDR3 spans 15 residues. The CDR3 nucleotides are TGTGCCAGCAGCTTAGGTGGGGGGCTGTCGGGCCCCCAGTACTTC. Residues: CASSLGGGLSGPQYF.

This clonotype was counted at least ten times. The rearrangement uses TRBV5-5 and TRBJ2-5, with 8 bases aligning to TRBD2. The trim removed 2 bases at V and 5 bases at J, leaving 11 bases unmatched. The germline V gene has CDR1 SGHKS and CDR2 YYEKEE (reference sequence). This CDR3 contains 16 residues. CDR3 in amino acids: CASSFGSGKWEETQYF. The CDR3 DNA sequence: TGTGCCAGCAGCTTCGGTAGCGGGAAATGGGAGGAGACCCAGTACTTC.

The chain joins TRBV24-1 to TRBJ2-3; either TRBD1 or TRBD2 may fit D (6 bases each). The CDR3 sequence is 11 residues long. V was trimmed by 9 bases and J by 4 bases, leaving 7 bases between them. The germline V gene has CDR1 KGHDR and CDR2 SFDVKD. The CDR3 nucleotides are TGTGCCACCGGGGGGCCAGATACGCAGTATTTT. It specifies CATGGPDTQYF.

In its sample, this clonotype was seen a few times. The chain carries TRBV7-2 and TRBJ2-7, with a weak D call TRBD2 (7 bases). Per germline, CDR1 SGHTA and CDR2 FQGNSA. Trimming stripped 1 base from V and 2 bases from J, with 12 bases between. CDR3 length equals 15 residues. This CDR3 is CASSLEGGGPYEQYV. In nucleotides, the CDR3 is TGTGCCAGCAGCTTAGAGGGGGGGGGCCCCTACGAGCAGTACGTC.